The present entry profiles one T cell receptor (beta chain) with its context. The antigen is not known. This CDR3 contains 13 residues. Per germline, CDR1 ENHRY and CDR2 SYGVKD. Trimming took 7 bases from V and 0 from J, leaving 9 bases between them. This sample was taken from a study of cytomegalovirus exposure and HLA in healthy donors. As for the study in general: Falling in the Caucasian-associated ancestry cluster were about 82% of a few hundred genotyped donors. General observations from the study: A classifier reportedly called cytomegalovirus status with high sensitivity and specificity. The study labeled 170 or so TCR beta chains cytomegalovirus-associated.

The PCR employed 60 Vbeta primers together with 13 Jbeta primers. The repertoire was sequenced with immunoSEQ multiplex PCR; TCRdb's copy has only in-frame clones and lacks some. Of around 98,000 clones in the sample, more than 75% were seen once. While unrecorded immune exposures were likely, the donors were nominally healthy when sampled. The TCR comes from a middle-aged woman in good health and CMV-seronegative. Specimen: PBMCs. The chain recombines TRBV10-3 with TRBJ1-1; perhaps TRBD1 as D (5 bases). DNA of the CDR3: TGTGCCATCAAGGGGCTCCTGAACACTGAAGCTTTCTTT. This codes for CAIKGLLNTEAFF.